Given below is one T cell receptor beta chain in context. The data were obtained in a study of PD-L1 blockade in urothelial cancer. Looking at the study overall: In the patient group, most of the roughly 30 were males with bladder-origin urothelial cancer. Prior exposure to chemotherapy in patients amounted to 0 to 3 regimens received. Blood yielded a median of about 140,000 T cells per sample.

The trim removed 5 bases at V and 3 bases at J, leaving 3 bases unmatched. Germline CDR1 reads LNHDA; CDR2 reads SQIVND (reference sequence). The CDR3 sequence is 14 residues long. Generated by immunoSEQ multiplex PCR, the TCRdb table keeps only in-frame clones and is missing some. Counted here are 70,000 or so clones, 70% to 90% occurring once; the ten biggest clones make up approximately 3.5%. Sequencing was performed on PBMCs, taken around atezolizumab (anti-PD-L1) treatment. The sequence came from a man between 60 and 70 years old with urothelial cancer. This chain uses TRBV19 with TRBJ2-3; 9 positions agree with TRBD2. The CDR3 DNA follows: TGTGCCAGTAGTGTAGCGGGAGCTACAGATACGCAGTATTTT. Protein: CASSVAGATDTQYF.